Here is one TCR beta chain with its context. Germline CDR1 reads MNHEY; CDR2 reads SMNVEV (reference sequence). V was clipped by 5 bases and J by 1 base; unmatched bases: 8. This CDR3 has 18 residues. This sample was taken from a study of OX40 agonist ivuxolimab in advanced cancers. Produced via immunoSEQ multiplex PCR; TCRdb's table is partial and in-frame only. The sample shows tens of thousands of clones, less than 95% of them seen only once. This sample comprised CD4+ or CD8+ T cells sorted from blood, obtained in a trial of the OX40 agonist ivuxolimab. The V gene is TRBV27, the J gene TRBJ2-7, with 16 positions matching TRBD2. This receptor was obtained from an adult with an advanced solid tumor such as melanoma, head and neck, liver or kidney cancer. In nucleotides, the CDR3 is TGTGCCAGCAGTGAAGGGACTAGCGGGAGGGCCAAATCCTACGAGCAGTACTTC. Amino acid sequence: CASSEGTSGRAKSYEQYF.